This TCR beta chain appears in the sequencing data of a study of blood T cell repertoires in COVID-19. Study background: Sites in the United States, Italy and Spain provided acute and convalescent COVID-19 samples. The analysed material was cDNA or gDNA that came from T cells, B-cell-depleted T cells, or PBMCs.

Germline-derived CDR1 and CDR2 are SGHAT and FQDESV (reference sequence). The CDR3 is 14 residues long. The germline V and J ends were trimmed by 5 bases and 5 bases, with 15 bases remaining between them. A Seattle source enrolled patients during active infection and followed them longitudinally. Study processing details: The authors estimated nucleated cell counts from reference gene primer amplification. TCRdb's copy holds only in-frame clones and misses some; the assay was immunoSEQ multiplex PCR. The V and J calls and clone size are taken from that table; D and trimming were inferred from the DNA. The sample lists approximately 330,000 clones; approximately 88% were seen once. This clone was seen once.

The sample comprised peripheral blood. The chain combines TRBV11-1 with TRBJ2-5; D is perhaps TRBD2 (7 bases). The sequence came from a man in his thirties or forties with COVID-19, enrolled during active disease. The CDR3 is CASSPGGGRETQYF. CDR3 nucleotides: TGTGCCAGCAGCCCGGGGGGCGGGCGGGAGACCCAGTACTTC.